One and the same sample provided the 8 T cell receptor beta chains below, sequenced in a study of blood T cells in healthy people across ages. Primed by a sample-barcoded 5' primer and a J-beta primer mix, a second PCR proceeded for about 6 to 11 cycles. TCRdb re-derived calls from the 5' RACE reads in MiXCR, one entry per CDR3 protein. The sample records approximately 800,000 distinct CDR3 sequences, 46% being singletons. What was sequenced was blood. The source of these receptors is a man of 80 years or more in good health.

This clonotype was seen a handful of times. This chain joins TRBV7-2 and TRBJ1-1; D gene ambiguous. Germline CDR1 and CDR2: SGHTA and FQGNSA. CDR3 length: 14 amino acids. V was shortened by 4 bases and J by 4 bases, with 13 bases between the two germline ends. The CDR3 loop reads CASSSWLWVTEAFF. The CDR3 bases are TGTGCCAGCAGCTCCTGGTTATGGGTCACTGAAGCTTTCTTT.

This clonotype was counted only a few times. The chain combines TRBV5-1 with TRBJ2-3; tentatively, D is TRBD2 (6 bases). V was trimmed by 4 bases and J by 10 bases, leaving 16 bases between them. The CDR3 length is 13 residues. Germline loops: CDR1 SGHRS, CDR2 YFSETQ. In nucleotides, the CDR3 is TGCGCCAGCAGCACCCGGACGGGAGTCGCGCAGTATTTT. Its protein is CASSTRTGVAQYF.

The CDR3 region has the DNA TGTGCCAGCAGCCAAGAAACACAGGCGGATACGCAGTATTTT. Amino acid sequence: CASSQETQADTQYF. The chain carries TRBV14 and TRBJ2-3; TRBD1 might be the D (5 bases). This CDR3 has 14 residues. Trimming left V 0 bases short and J 6 bases short, with 10 bases between. Germline CDR1 and CDR2: SGHDN and FVKESK.

This clonotype was counted a few times. This sequence joins TRBV7-2 and TRBJ2-3, with a weak D call TRBD2 (5 bases). The CDR3 covers 16 residues. V was shortened by 3 bases and J by 0 bases, with 13 bases between the two germline ends. The germline CDR1 and CDR2 sequences are SGHTA and FQGNSA. CDR3 in amino acids: CASSFKLSGSTDTQYF. CDR3 bases: TGTGCCAGCAGCTTCAAACTTTCGGGGAGCACAGATACGCAGTATTTT.

The chain couples TRBV30 to TRBJ2-3; no clear D. Per germline, CDR1 GTSNPN and CDR2 SVGIG (reference sequence). This CDR3 has 12 amino acids. The germline V and J ends were trimmed by 5 bases and 4 bases, with 10 bases remaining between them. DNA for the CDR3: TGTGCCTGGGGCCCCTCAGCAGATACGCAGTATTTT. Its translation: CAWGPSADTQYF.

This clonotype was recorded a few times. The CDR3 sequence: CASQSGNAIGRSYEQYF. The CDR3 nucleotides read TGCGCCAGCCAAAGCGGGAATGCAATCGGGCGCTCCTACGAGCAGTACTTC. The rearrangement links TRBV5-1 to TRBJ2-7; TRBD2 aligns across 7 bases. The ends lost 7 bases at V and 0 bases at J; junction bases unmatched: 16. The CDR3 covers 17 residues. The V gene's germline CDR1 is SGHRS and CDR2 YFSETQ.

The chain uses TRBV5-5 and TRBJ2-7; 12 bases are a match to TRBD1. The J segment lost 4 bases and the V segment lost 4 bases, leaving 6 bases of the junction unmatched. CDR1 and CDR2 (germline): SGHKS, YYEKEE (reference sequence). The CDR3 length is 15 residues. This chain's CDR3 is CASSVGQGAMYEQYF. In DNA form, the CDR3 reads TGTGCCAGCAGCGTGGGACAGGGGGCGATGTACGAGCAGTACTTC.

This clonotype appeared a few times. The chain is built from TRBV5-1 and TRBJ2-1; TRBD2 matches at 15 bases. CDR1 SGHRS and CDR2 YFSETQ come from the germline V gene. The length of the CDR3 is 17 residues. V gave up 5 bases and J gave up 6 bases; unmatched junction bases: 9. The CDR3 region is CASSSGTSGGPGNEQFF. For the CDR3, the DNA is TGCGCCAGCAGTTCCGGGACTAGCGGGGGGCCTGGCAATGAGCAGTTCTTC.